A selection of T cell receptor beta chains follows, all from one sample in a study of neurological immune-mediated disorders. TCRdb used MiXCR to reprocess the 5' RACE reads, holding one entry per CDR3 protein. Of roughly 49,000 distinct CDR3 sequences listed, about an eighth are singletons. The sequenced material came from PBMCs. These receptors were collected from a male donor with HTLV-1-associated myelopathy (HAM/TSP). Each CDR3 is given with its conserved first and last residue. Clone size, where shown, is once, few, many, or a class for clones that have expanded.

J gene	clone size	V gene	CDR3 protein
TRBJ2-2	many	TRBV15	CATSLRIGVTGELFF
TRBJ2-1	NA	TRBV5-6	CASSRREPYNEQFF
TRBJ1-1	many	TRBV9	CASSIRMNTEAFF
TRBJ2-2	many	TRBV20-1	CSARDSPGGRPVGELFF
TRBJ2-7	many	TRBV20-1	CSARRVAGASYEQYF
TRBJ2-1	many	TRBV5-1	CASSSRGGSYNEQFF
TRBJ2-1	few	TRBV2	CASSVRVEQFF
TRBJ2-3	many	TRBV11-2	CASSLGGTDTQYF
TRBJ2-7	many	TRBV3-1	CASSHSSYEQYF
TRBJ1-2	many	TRBV7-2	CASSRYRTGALVYGYTF
TRBJ2-1	many	TRBV5-1	CASSADGGRGNEQFF
TRBJ2-2	many	TRBV5-1	CASSVPSESGELFF
TRBJ2-3	few	TRBV20-1	CSARERDWKSDTQYF
TRBJ1-2	many	TRBV29-1	CSVEDRDRYYGYTF
TRBJ1-2	many	TRBV28	CASSTQGYGYTF
TRBJ2-7	many	TRBV18	CASSPYDRTYEQYF
TRBJ2-5	many	TRBV10-3	CAISEGGNQETQYF
TRBJ2-2	NA	TRBV11-3	CASSQNPTSAAGELFF
TRBJ2-3	many	TRBV9	CASSVELSRTDTQYF
TRBJ1-2	NA	TRBV5-1	CASSLAFDMGVYTF
TRBJ1-1	many	TRBV7-2	CASSLRWGSTEAFF
TRBJ1-6	NA	TRBV6-5	CASSYGAGNSPLHF
TRBJ2-3	many	TRBV2	CASTTGGASTDTQYF
TRBJ1-1	many	TRBV12-3/TRBV12-4	CASSNRARVYTEAFF
TRBJ1-1	NA	TRBV11-2	CASRNSRGGMNTEAFF
TRBJ2-7	many	TRBV20-1	CSARNEAGVLRNEQYF